This T cell receptor (beta chain) was retrieved from a study of OX40 agonist ivuxolimab in advanced cancers. The method was immunoSEQ multiplex PCR; TCRdb's version includes in-frame clones alone and lacks a portion of them. The sample has about 26,000 clones; around 82% are singletons. Germline CDR1 and CDR2: LNHDA and SQIVND (reference sequence). Deletions cut 7 bases from V and 0 bases from J, with 16 bases between. The CDR3 loop spans 16 amino acids. The chain employs TRBV19 and TRBJ1-3, with D hard to call. The receptor's source is an adult with an advanced solid tumor such as melanoma, head and neck, liver or kidney cancer. The starting material was CD4+ or CD8+ T cells sorted from blood, obtained in a trial of the OX40 agonist ivuxolimab. The CDR3 nucleotides read TGTGCCAGTACCTCAACGCGAATAGACTCTGGAAACACCATATATTTT. Translated: CASTSTRIDSGNTIYF.